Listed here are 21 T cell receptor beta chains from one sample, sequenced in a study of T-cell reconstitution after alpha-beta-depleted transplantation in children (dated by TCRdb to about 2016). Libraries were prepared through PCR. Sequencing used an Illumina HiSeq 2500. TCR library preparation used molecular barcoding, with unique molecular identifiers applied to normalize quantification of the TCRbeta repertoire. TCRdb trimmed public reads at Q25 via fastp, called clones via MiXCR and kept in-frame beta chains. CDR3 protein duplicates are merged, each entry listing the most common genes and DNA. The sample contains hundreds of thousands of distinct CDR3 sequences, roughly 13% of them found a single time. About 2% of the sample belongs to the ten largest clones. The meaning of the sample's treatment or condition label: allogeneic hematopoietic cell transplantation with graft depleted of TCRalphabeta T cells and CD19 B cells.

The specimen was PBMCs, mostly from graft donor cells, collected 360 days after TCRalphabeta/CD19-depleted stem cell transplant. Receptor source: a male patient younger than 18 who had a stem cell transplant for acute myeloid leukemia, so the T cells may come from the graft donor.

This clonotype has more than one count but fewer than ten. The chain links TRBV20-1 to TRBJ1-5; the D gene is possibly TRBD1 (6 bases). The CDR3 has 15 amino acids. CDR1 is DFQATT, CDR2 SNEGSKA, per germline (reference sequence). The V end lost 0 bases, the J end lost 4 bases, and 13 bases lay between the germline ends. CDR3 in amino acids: CSAREGGAGNQPQHF. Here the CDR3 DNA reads TGCAGTGCTAGAGAAGGGGGGGCCGGGAATCAGCCCCAGCATTTT.

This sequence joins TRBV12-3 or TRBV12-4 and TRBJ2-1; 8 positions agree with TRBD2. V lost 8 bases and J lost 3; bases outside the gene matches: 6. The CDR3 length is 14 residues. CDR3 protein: CASPPGGGYNEQFF. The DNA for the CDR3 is TGTGCCAGCCCCCCGGGGGGGGGCTACAATGAGCAGTTCTTC.

The CDR3 loop is CASSQDRAGGPHEQFF. CDR3 coding DNA: TGTGCCAGCAGCCAAGATAGGGCGGGAGGGCCCCATGAGCAGTTCTTC. This chain uses TRBV4-2 with TRBJ2-1; TRBD2 aligns across 9 bases. CDR1 and CDR2 from the germline V gene are LGHNA and YNFKEQ. The length of the CDR3 is 16 residues. The trim removed 0 bases at V and 8 bases at J, leaving 8 bases unmatched.

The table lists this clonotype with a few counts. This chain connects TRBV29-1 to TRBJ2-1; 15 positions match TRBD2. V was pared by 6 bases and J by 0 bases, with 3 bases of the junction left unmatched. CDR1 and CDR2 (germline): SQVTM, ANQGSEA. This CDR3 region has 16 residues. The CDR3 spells CSVQGLAGGSYNEQFF. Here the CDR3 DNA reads TGCAGCGTCCAGGGACTAGCGGGAGGCTCCTACAATGAGCAGTTCTTC.

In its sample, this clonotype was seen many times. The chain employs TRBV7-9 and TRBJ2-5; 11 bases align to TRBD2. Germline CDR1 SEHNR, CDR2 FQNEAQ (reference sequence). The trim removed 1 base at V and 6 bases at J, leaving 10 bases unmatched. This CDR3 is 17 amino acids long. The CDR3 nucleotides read TGTGCCAGCAGCTTAGAGGTTAGCGGGAGGGCCGGGAAGACCCAGTACTTC. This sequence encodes CASSLEVSGRAGKTQYF.

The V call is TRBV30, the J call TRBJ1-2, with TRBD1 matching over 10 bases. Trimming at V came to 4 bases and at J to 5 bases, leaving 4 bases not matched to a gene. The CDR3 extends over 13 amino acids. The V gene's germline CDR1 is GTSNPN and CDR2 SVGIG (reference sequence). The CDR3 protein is CAWKRQGAYGYTF. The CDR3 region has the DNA TGTGCCTGGAAACGACAGGGGGCATATGGCTACACCTTC.

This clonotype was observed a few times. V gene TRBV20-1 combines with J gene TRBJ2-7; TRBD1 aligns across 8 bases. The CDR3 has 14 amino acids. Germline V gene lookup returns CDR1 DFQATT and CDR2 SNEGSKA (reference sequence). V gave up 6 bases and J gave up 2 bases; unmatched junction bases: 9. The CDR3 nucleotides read TGCAGTGCGGGACCGGGACAGGCCGCCTACGAGCAGTACTTC. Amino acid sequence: CSAGPGQAAYEQYF.

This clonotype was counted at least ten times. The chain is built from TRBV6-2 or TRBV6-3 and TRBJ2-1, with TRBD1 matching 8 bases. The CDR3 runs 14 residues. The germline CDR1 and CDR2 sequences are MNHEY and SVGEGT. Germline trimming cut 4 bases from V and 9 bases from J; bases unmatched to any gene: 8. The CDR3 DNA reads TGTGCCAGCAGTTCCGACAGGGGTTTCGGTGAGCAGTTCTTC. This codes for CASSSDRGFGEQFF.

The CDR3 reads CASSLTSGRALNEQFF. CDR3 sequence (DNA): TGTGCCAGCAGCTTGACTAGCGGGAGGGCTTTGAATGAGCAGTTCTTC. The rearrangement links TRBV7-2 to TRBJ2-1; TRBD2 matches 14 bases. The germline V gene has CDR1 SGHTA and CDR2 FQGNSA. The CDR3 spans 16 residues. V was pared by 3 bases and J by 7 bases, with 5 bases of the junction left unmatched.

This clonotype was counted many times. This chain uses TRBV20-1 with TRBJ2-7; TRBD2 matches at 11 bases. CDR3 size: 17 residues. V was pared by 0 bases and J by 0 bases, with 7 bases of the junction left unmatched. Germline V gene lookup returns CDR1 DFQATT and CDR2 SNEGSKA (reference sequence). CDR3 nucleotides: TGCAGTGCTAGAGACGGGACTAGCGGACTGAGCTCCTACGAGCAGTACTTC. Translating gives CSARDGTSGLSSYEQYF.

The CDR3 DNA reads as TGTGCCAGCAGCCAAGATCTTCGGCAGGGGGCCGGAGAGACCCAGTACTTC. It specifies CASSQDLRQGAGETQYF. The rearrangement uses TRBV4-2 and TRBJ2-5, with 8 bases identical to TRBD1. Trimming took 0 bases from V and 4 from J; bases not matched to a gene: 10. The CDR3 is 17 residues long. Germline assignment: CDR1 LGHNA and CDR2 YNFKEQ.

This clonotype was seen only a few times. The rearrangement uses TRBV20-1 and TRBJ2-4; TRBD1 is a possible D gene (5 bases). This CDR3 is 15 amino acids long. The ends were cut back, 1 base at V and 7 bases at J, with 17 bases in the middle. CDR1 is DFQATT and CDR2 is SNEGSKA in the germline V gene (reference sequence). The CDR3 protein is CSARVLGASMNIQYF. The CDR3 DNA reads TGCAGTGCTAGAGTTCTTGGGGCAAGTATGAACATTCAGTACTTC.

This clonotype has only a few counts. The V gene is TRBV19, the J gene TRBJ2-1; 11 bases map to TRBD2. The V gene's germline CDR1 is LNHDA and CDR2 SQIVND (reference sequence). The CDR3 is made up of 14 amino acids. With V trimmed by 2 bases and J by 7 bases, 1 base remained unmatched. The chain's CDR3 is CASSILAGGNEQFF. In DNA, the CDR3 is TGTGCCAGTAGTATACTAGCGGGAGGAAATGAGCAGTTCTTC.

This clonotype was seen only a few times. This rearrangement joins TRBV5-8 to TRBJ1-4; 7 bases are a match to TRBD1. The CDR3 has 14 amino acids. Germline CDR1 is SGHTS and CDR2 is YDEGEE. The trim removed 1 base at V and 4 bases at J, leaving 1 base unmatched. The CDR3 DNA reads TGTGCCAGCAGCTTGCGACAGGGTAATGAAAAACTGTTTTTT. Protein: CASSLRQGNEKLFF.

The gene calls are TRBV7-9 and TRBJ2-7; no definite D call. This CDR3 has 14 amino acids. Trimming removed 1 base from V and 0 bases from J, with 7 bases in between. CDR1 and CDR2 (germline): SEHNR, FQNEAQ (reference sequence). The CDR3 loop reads CASSLVHASYEQYF. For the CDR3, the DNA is TGTGCCAGCAGCTTAGTACACGCCTCCTACGAGCAGTACTTC. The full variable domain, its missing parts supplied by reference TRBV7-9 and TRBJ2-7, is DTGVSQNPRHKITKRGQNVTFRCDPISEHNRLYWYRQTLGQGPEFLTYFQNEAQLEKSRLLSDRFSAERPKGSFSTLEIQRTEQGDSAMYLCASSLVHASYEQYFGPGTRLTVT.

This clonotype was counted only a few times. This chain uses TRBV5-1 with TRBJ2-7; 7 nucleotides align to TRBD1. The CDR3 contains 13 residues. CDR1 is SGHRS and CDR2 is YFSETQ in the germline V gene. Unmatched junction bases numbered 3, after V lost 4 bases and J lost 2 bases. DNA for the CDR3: TGCGCCAGCAGCCAGGGGGTCACCTACGAGCAGTACTTC. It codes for CASSQGVTYEQYF.

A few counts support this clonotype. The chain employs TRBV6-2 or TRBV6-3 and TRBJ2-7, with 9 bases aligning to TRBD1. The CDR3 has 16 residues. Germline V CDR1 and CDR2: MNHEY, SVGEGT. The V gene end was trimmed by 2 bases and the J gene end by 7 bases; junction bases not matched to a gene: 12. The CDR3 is CASSYRTGVPNGEQYF. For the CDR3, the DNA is TGTGCCAGCAGTTACCGGACAGGGGTACCCAATGGGGAGCAGTACTTC.

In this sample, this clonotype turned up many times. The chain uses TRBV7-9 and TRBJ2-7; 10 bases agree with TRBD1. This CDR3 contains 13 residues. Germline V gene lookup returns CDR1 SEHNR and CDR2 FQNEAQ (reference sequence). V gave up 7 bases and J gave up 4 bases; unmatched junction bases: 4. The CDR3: CASTDRGKYEQYF. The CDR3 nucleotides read TGTGCCAGCACGGACAGGGGGAAGTACGAGCAGTACTTC.

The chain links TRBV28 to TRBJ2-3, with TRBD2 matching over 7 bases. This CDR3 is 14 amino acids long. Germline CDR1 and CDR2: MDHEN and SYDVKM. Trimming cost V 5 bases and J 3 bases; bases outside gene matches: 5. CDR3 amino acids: CASSMAGRTDTQYF. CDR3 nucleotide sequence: TGTGCCAGCAGTATGGCCGGGAGGACAGATACGCAGTATTTT.

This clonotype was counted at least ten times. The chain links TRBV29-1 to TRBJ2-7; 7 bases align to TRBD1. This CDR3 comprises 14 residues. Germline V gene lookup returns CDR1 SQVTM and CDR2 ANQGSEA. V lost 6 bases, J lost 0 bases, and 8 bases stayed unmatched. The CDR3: CSVRSGQSSYEQYF. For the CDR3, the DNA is TGCAGCGTGCGATCGGGACAGAGCTCCTACGAGCAGTACTTC.

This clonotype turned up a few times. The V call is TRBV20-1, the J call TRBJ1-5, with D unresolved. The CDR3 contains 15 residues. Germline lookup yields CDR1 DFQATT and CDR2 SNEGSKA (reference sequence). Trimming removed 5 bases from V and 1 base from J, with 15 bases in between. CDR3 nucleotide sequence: TGCAGTGCTTCCGACCGAAAAGGAAGCAATCAGCCCCAGCATTTT. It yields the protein CSASDRKGSNQPQHF.